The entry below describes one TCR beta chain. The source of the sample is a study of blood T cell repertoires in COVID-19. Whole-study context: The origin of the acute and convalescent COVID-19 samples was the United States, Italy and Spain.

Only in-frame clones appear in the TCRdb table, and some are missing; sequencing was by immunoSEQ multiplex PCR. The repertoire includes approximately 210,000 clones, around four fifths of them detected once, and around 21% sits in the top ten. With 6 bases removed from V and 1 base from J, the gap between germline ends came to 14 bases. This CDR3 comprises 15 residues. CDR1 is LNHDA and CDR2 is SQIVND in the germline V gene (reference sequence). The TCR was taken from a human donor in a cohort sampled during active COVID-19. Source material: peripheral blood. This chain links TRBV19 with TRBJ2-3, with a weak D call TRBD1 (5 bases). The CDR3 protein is CASRGRGDGTDTQYF. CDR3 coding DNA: TGTGCCAGTAGGGGTAGGGGTGACGGCACAGATACGCAGTATTTT.